This T cell receptor (beta chain) was obtained from a study of naive and memory T cell subsets. Notes on the study in general: Naive and memory subsets had different power law exponents for TCR abundance.

This clonotype has a handful of counts. Its cognate antigen is unknown. CDR1 SGHAT and CDR2 FQNNGV come from the germline V gene. The CDR3 sequence is 16 residues long. V dropped 1 base and J dropped 5 bases, with 17 bases sitting between them. An equimolar mix of two oligonucleotides served as the beta constant-region primer for TRBC1 and TRBC2. Ligated cDNA was amplified by four rounds of PCR with nested alpha and beta constant-region primers and SP2. TCRdb analysed the UMI-ligation and nested PCR reads with MiXCR anew, one entry per CDR3 protein. Among 130,000 or so distinct CDR3 sequences listed, approximately 37% were seen once. From the second PCR step, alpha and beta chains were amplified apart.

J is TRBJ1-1 and V is TRBV11-2, with a weak D call TRBD1 (6 bases). Sequences were obtained from central memory CD4+ T cells from blood. The source of this sequence is a human donor in good health. The CDR3 sequence is CASSLGFGGAGTEAFF. DNA of the CDR3: TGTGCCAGCAGCTTAGGTTTTGGGGGGGCAGGGACTGAAGCTTTCTTT. Drawing the rest from reference TRBV11-2 and TRBJ1-1, the complete variable domain is EAGVAQSPRYKIIEKRQSVAFWCNPISGHATLYWYQQILGQGPKLLIQFQNNGVVDDSQLPKDRFSAERLKGVDSTLKIQPAKLEDSAVYLCASSLGFGGAGTEAFFGQGTRLTVV.